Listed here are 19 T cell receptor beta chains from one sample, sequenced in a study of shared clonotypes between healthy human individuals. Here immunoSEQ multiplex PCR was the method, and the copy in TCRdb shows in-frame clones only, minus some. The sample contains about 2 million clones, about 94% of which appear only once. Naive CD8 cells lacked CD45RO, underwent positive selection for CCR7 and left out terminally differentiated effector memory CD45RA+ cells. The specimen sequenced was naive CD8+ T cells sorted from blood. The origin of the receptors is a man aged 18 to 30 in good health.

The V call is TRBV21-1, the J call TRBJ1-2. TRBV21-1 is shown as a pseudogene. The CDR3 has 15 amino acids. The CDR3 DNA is TGTGCCAGCAGCAAACGGGTTTGGACTAACTATGGCTACACCTTC. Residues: CASSKRVWTNYGYTF.

Here the CDR3 reads CASSDGGPLPQHF. The DNA for the CDR3 is TGTGCCAGCAGCGACGGTGGACCGCTGCCCCAGCATTTT. The chain employs TRBV9 and TRBJ1-5; D remains unclear. Between the trimmed V and J ends, which lost 3 bases and 9 bases, there was a span of 13 bases. CDR3 length: 13 amino acids. CDR1 and CDR2 from the germline V gene are SGDLS and YYNGEE.

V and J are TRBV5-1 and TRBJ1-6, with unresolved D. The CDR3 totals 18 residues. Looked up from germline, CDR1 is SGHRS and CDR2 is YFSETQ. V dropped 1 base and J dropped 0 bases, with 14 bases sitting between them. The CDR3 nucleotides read TGCGCCAGCAGCTTGTACTCTTTGGGGAGCTCCTATAATTCACCCCTCCACTTT. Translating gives CASSLYSLGSSYNSPLHF.

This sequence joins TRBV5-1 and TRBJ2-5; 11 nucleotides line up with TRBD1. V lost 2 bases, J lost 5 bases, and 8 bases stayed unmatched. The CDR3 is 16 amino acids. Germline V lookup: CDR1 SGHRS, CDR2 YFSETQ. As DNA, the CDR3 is TGCGCCAGCAGCTTCATGGGACAGGGGGTGTTTGAGACCCAGTACTTC. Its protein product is CASSFMGQGVFETQYF.

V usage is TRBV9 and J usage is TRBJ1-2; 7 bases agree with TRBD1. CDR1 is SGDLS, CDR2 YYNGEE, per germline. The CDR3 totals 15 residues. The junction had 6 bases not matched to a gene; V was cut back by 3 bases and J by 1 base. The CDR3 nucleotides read TGTGCCAGCAGCGGATGGGGGACAGTTAACTATGGCTACACCTTC. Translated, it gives CASSGWGTVNYGYTF.

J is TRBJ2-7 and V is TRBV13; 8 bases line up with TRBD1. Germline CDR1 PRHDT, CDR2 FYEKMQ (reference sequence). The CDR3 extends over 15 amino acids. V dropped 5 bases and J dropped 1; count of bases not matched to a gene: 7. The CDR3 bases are TGTGCCAGCAGCGAAGGGACAGGTCCTTCCTACGAGCAGTACTTC. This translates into CASSEGTGPSYEQYF.

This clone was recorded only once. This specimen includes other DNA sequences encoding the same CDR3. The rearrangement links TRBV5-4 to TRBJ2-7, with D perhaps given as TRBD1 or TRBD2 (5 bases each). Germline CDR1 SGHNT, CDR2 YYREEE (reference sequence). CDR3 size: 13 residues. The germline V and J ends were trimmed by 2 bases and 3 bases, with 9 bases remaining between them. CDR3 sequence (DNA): TGTGCCAGCAGCTTCAGGGAGAGCTACGAGCAGTACTTC. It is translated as CASSFRESYEQYF.

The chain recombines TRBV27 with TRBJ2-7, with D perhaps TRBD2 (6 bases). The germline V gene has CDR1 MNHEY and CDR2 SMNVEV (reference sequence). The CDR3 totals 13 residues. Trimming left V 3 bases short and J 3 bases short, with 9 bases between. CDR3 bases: TGTGCCAGCAGTTTTACGGGGGTCTACGAGCAGTACTTC. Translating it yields CASSFTGVYEQYF.

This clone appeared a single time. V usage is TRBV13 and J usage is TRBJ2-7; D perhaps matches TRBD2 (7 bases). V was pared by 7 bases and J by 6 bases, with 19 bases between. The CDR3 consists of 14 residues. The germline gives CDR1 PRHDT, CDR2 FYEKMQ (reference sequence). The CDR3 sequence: CASTQGRGLFEQYF. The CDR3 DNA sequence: TGTGCCAGCACCCAGGGGCGGGGGCTCTTCGAGCAGTACTTC.

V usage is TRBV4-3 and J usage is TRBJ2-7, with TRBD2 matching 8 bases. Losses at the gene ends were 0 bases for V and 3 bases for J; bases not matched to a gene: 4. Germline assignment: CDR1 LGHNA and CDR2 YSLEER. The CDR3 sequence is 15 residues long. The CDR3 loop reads CASSQDRGGLYEQYF. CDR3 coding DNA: TGCGCCAGCAGCCAAGATCGGGGGGGGCTCTACGAGCAGTACTTC.

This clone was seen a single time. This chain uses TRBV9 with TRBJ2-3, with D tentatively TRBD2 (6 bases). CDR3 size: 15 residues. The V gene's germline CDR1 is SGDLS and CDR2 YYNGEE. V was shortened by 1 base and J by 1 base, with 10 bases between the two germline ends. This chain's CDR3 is CASSVSQRGTDTQYF. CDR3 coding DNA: TGTGCCAGCAGCGTATCTCAGCGGGGCACAGATACGCAGTATTTT.

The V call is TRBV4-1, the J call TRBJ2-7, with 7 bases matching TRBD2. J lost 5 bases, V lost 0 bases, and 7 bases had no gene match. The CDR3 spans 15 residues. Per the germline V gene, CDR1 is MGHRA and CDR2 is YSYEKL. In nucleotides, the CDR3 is TGCGCCAGCAGCCAAGAGGTGGGAGGGCCGGACGAGCAGTACTTC. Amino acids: CASSQEVGGPDEQYF.

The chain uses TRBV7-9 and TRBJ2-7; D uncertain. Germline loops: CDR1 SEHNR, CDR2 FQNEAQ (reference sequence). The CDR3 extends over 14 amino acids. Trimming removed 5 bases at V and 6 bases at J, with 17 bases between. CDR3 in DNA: TGTGCCAGCAGCACCGACATTCCCAGTCCCGAGCAGTACTTC. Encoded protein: CASSTDIPSPEQYF.

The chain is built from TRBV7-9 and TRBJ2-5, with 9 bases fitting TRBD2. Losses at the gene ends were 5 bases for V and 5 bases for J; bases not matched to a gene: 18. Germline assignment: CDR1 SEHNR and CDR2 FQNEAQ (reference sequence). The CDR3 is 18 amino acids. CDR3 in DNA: TGTGCCAGCAGCCCCGGTGGGACTAGCTGGATTTTAGTGGAGACCCAGTACTTC. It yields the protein CASSPGGTSWILVETQYF.

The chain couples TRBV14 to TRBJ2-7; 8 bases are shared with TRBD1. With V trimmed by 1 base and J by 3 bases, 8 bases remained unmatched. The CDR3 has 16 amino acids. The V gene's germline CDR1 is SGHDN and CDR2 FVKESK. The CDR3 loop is CASSQGIFGQGYEQYF. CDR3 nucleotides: TGTGCCAGCAGCCAAGGTATTTTTGGACAGGGCTACGAGCAGTACTTC.

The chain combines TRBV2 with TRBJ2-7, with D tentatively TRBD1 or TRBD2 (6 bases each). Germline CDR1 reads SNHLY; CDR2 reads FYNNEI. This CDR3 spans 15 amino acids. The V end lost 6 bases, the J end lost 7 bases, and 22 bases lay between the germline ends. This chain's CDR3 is CASSRKDGGLGEQYF. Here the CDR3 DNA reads TGTGCCAGCAGCCGAAAGGATGGGGGGCTGGGGGAGCAGTACTTC.

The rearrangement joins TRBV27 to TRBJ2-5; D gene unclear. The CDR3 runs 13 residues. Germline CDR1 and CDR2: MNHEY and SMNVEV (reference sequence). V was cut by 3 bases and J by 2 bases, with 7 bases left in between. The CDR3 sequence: CASSFFGQETQYF. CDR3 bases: TGTGCCAGCAGTTTCTTCGGGCAAGAGACCCAGTACTTC.

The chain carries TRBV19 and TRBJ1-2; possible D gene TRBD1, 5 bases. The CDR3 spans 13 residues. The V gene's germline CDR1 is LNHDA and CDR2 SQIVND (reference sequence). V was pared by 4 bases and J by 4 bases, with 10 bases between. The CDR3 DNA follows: TGTGCCAGTAGTAGTGGGACGGCCTATGGCTACACCTTC. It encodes CASSSGTAYGYTF. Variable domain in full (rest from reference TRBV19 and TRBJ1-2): DGGITQSPKYLFRKEGQNVTLSCEQNLNHDAMYWYRQDPGQGLRLIYYSQIVNDFQKGDIAEGYSVSREKKESFPLTVTSAQKNPTAFYLCASSSGTAYGYTFGSGTRLTVV.

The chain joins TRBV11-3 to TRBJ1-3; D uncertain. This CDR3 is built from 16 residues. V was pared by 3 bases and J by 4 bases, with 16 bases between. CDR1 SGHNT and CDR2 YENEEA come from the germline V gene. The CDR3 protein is CASSFSPKVDGNTIYF. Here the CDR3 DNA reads TGTGCCAGCAGCTTTAGCCCAAAAGTGGACGGAAACACCATATATTTT.